The 4 T cell receptor beta chains below come from one sample, sequenced in a study of T cell changes during pregnancy in multiple sclerosis. Here immunoSEQ multiplex PCR was the method, and the copy in TCRdb shows in-frame clones only, minus some. The table shows 35,000 to 45,000 clones, with about 90% occurring only once. The sample in question was CD4+ T cells from peripheral blood mononuclear cells, obtained after pregnancy. The receptors stem from a female donor with multiple sclerosis, enrolled in a pregnancy study.

The rearrangement links TRBV7-2 to TRBJ1-6, with D perhaps matching TRBD1 (5 bases). The ends were cut back, 0 bases at V and 6 bases at J, with 12 bases in the middle. The CDR3 has 16 amino acids. Looked up from germline, CDR1 is SGHTA and CDR2 is FQGNSA. The CDR3: CASSLAFRVGNSPLHF. In nucleotides, the CDR3 is TGTGCCAGCAGCTTAGCGTTCAGGGTTGGTAATTCACCCCTCCACTTT.

The chain is built from TRBV5-4 and TRBJ1-4, with TRBD1 matching 7 bases. The CDR3 spans 15 residues. In germline, CDR1 is SGHNT, CDR2 YYREEE (reference sequence). V shed 0 bases, J shed 6 bases, and the junction held 5 bases outside the gene matches. The CDR3 DNA follows: TGTGCCAGCAGCTTGGGGGGGCAGGGGGATGAAAAACTGTTTTTT. Its protein is CASSLGGQGDEKLFF.

This clone was observed a single time. This sequence joins TRBV5-6 and TRBJ1-5; D might be TRBD1 (5 bases). Per germline, CDR1 SGHDT and CDR2 YYEEEE. The V gene lost 5 bases and the J gene lost 4 bases, with 16 bases spanning the gap. The CDR3 is 15 residues long. The CDR3 region has the DNA TGTGCCAGCAGTTCGGACATTGCTAAGAATCAGCCCCAGCATTTT. This gives the protein CASSSDIAKNQPQHF.

This rearrangement joins TRBV5-6 to TRBJ1-1; perhaps TRBD1 as D (5 bases). V lost 7 bases, J lost 2 bases, and 9 bases lay in between. Germline CDR1 is SGHDT and CDR2 is YYEEEE. CDR3 length equals 12 residues. The CDR3 region is CASQGGNTEAFF. CDR3 in DNA: TGTGCCAGCCAGGGCGGTAACACTGAAGCTTTCTTT.